These 23 T cell receptor beta chains came from one sample sequenced in a study of blood T cell repertoires in COVID-19. The repertoire was sequenced with immunoSEQ multiplex PCR; TCRdb's copy has only in-frame clones and lacks some. In the table there are 200,000 to 300,000 clones, 70% to 90% of which are singletons. The material sequenced was PBMCs or T cells enriched from blood (not recorded which). These receptors were collected from a man aged 50 to 60 who had been exposed to COVID-19.

The chain couples TRBV5-1 to TRBJ1-2, with 10 bases that match TRBD1. Germline CDR1 is SGHRS and CDR2 is YFSETQ. Unmatched junction bases numbered 9, after V lost 4 bases and J lost 6 bases. The CDR3 sequence is 15 residues long. The CDR3 spells CASSRWTGGVHGYTF. The CDR3 bases are TGCGCCAGCAGCCGATGGACAGGGGGAGTCCATGGCTACACCTTC. Drawing the rest from reference TRBV5-1 and TRBJ1-2, the complete variable domain is KAGVTQTPRYLIKTRGQQVTLSCSPISGHRSVSWYQQTPGQGLQFLFEYFSETQRNKGNFPGRFSGRQFSNSRSEMNVSTLELGDSALYLCASSRWTGGVHGYTFGSGTRLTVV.

The V call is TRBV7-2, the J call TRBJ1-2; D is possibly TRBD1 (6 bases). V was trimmed by 0 bases and J by 13 bases, leaving 15 bases between them. Germline-derived CDR1 and CDR2 are SGHTA and FQGNSA. This CDR3 is built from 13 residues. Written as DNA, the CDR3 is TGTGCCAGCAGCTTAGCTAGGGACACTGGTATCACCTTC. It is translated as CASSLARDTGITF.

J is TRBJ1-6 and V is TRBV27, with 12 bases lining up with TRBD1. This CDR3 has 20 residues. Trimming removed 5 bases from V and 5 bases from J; junction bases left unmatched: 16. Per germline, CDR1 MNHEY and CDR2 SMNVEV (reference sequence). This chain's CDR3 is CASSPIYPRDRGRDNSPLHF. As DNA, the CDR3 is TGTGCCAGCAGTCCTATATACCCCAGGGACAGGGGGCGAGATAATTCACCCCTCCACTTT.

V usage is TRBV27 and J usage is TRBJ1-5, with D hard to call. V was cut by 6 bases and J by 2 bases, with 14 bases left in between. Germline CDR1 and CDR2: MNHEY and SMNVEV (reference sequence). The CDR3 is 15 amino acids. CDR3 sequence reads: CASSRTPLGNQPQHF. The CDR3 DNA sequence: TGTGCCAGCAGCCGAACCCCCTTAGGCAATCAGCCCCAGCATTTT.

The rearrangement uses TRBV29-1 and TRBJ1-4, with a tentative D call TRBD1 (6 bases). Germline V gene data show CDR1 as SQVTM and CDR2 as ANQGSEA. This CDR3 is 13 amino acids long. The ends were cut back, 6 bases at V and 3 bases at J, with 11 bases in the middle. In nucleotides, the CDR3 is TGCAGCGTACCCAGGGGTTCTAATGAAAAACTGTTTTTT. Its protein product is CSVPRGSNEKLFF. The full variable domain, its missing parts supplied by reference TRBV29-1 and TRBJ1-4, is SAVISQKPSRDICQRGTSLTIQCQVDSQVTMMFWYRQQPGQSLTLIATANQGSEATYESGFVIDKFPISRPNLTFSTLTVSNMSPEDSSIYLCSVPRGSNEKLFFGSGTQLSVL.

J is TRBJ1-2 and V is TRBV28; D gene unclear. Germline CDR1 MDHEN, CDR2 SYDVKM. V gave up 3 bases and J gave up 5 bases, with 13 bases separating them. The CDR3 has 14 amino acids. The CDR3: CASSFRLGKYGYTF. CDR3 DNA sequence: TGTGCCAGCAGTTTCAGGCTGGGCAAATATGGCTACACCTTC.

The CDR3 protein is CASSQSVTGGAMWGYTF. The CDR3 DNA is TGTGCCAGCAGCCAATCGGTTACAGGGGGCGCGATGTGGGGCTACACCTTC. J is TRBJ1-2 and V is TRBV16; 9 bases are shared with TRBD1. Germline CDR1 is KGHSY and CDR2 is FQNENV. CDR3 length: 17 residues. The J segment lost 8 bases and the V segment lost 0 bases, leaving 13 bases of the junction unmatched.

The chain uses TRBV15 and TRBJ1-4; a possible D gene is TRBD1 (5 bases). In germline, CDR1 is LNHNV, CDR2 YYDKDF (reference sequence). V lost 4 bases and J lost 5, with 11 bases in between. CDR3 length equals 14 residues. CDR3 coding DNA: TGTGCCACCAGCACGACAGACGAGAATGAAAAACTGTTTTTT. Amino acids: CATSTTDENEKLFF.

The chain carries TRBV4-2 and TRBJ2-7; tentatively, D is TRBD1 (6 bases). Trimming took 3 bases from V and 0 from J, leaving 15 bases between them. The CDR3 contains 16 residues. Germline CDR1 and CDR2: LGHNA and YNFKEQ. The CDR3 reads CASSQHTGPRSYEQYF. As DNA, the CDR3 is TGTGCCAGCAGCCAGCATACAGGGCCCCGCTCCTACGAGCAGTACTTC.

V gene TRBV5-1 combines with J gene TRBJ1-2, with D possibly being TRBD1 (6 bases). The germline CDR1 and CDR2 sequences are SGHRS and YFSETQ. Trimming stripped 4 bases from V and 8 bases from J, with 15 bases between. This CDR3 is built from 13 residues. CDR3 region: CASSLEGGQGYTF. CDR3 nucleotide sequence: TGCGCCAGCAGCCTGGAGGGGGGGCAAGGCTACACCTTC.

This clone was seen only once. V gene TRBV5-3 combines with J gene TRBJ1-2; TRBD1 is a possible D gene (6 bases). TRBV5-3 is designated an ORF whose function remains uncertain. Trimming stripped 4 bases from V and 2 bases from J, with 24 bases between. The CDR3 extends over 18 amino acids. The CDR3 coding sequence is TGTGCCAGAAGCCCTGTAGGGAGCCAGGGGTCTACCAACTATGGCTACACCTTC. Protein product: CARSPVGSQGSTNYGYTF.

The chain couples TRBV27 to TRBJ1-2; D call uncertain. V was trimmed by 11 bases and J by 2 bases, leaving 12 bases between them. There are 12 residues in the CDR3. The V gene's germline CDR1 is MNHEY and CDR2 SMNVEV (reference sequence). In DNA form, the CDR3 reads TGTGCCCCGCGCCCGGGGAACTATGGCTACACCTTC. Protein sequence: CAPRPGNYGYTF.

The table lists this clone with a few counts. V gene TRBV7-9 combines with J gene TRBJ2-7, with a tentative D call TRBD2 (5 bases). Trimming took 8 bases from V and 2 from J, leaving 19 bases between them. Germline V gives CDR1 SEHNR, CDR2 FQNEAQ (reference sequence). The CDR3 loop spans 15 amino acids. CDR3 sequence reads: CASASGSGATYEQYV. The CDR3 DNA follows: TGTGCCAGCGCTAGTGGGAGTGGTGCGACCTACGAGCAGTACGTC.

The sample holds one count of this clone. The chain is built from TRBV27 and TRBJ1-1; 9 bases agree with TRBD1. CDR1 and CDR2 from the germline V gene are MNHEY and SMNVEV (reference sequence). The CDR3 is made up of 14 amino acids. V was clipped by 6 bases and J by 2 bases; unmatched bases: 4. The CDR3 loop reads CASRVTGGNTEAFF. In nucleotides, the CDR3 is TGTGCCAGCAGGGTAACAGGGGGCAACACTGAAGCTTTCTTT.

V and J are TRBV7-2 and TRBJ2-3; 10 bases map to TRBD1. There are 16 residues in the CDR3. Germline V gene lookup returns CDR1 SGHTA and CDR2 FQGNSA. With V trimmed by 5 bases and J by 3 bases, 8 bases remained unmatched. CDR3 sequence: CASSLRGDRGTDTQYF. The CDR3 nucleotides read TGTGCCAGCAGCCTCCGGGGGGACAGGGGAACAGATACGCAGTATTTT. The full variable domain, with the rest looked up from reference TRBV7-2 and TRBJ2-3, is GAGVSQSPSNKVTEKGKDVELRCDPISGHTALYWYRQSLGQGLEFLIYFQGNSAPDKSGLPSDRFSAERTGGSVSTLTIQRTQQEDSAVYLCASSLRGDRGTDTQYFGPGTRLTVL.

The chain combines TRBV10-3 with TRBJ2-1, with 10 bases aligning to TRBD2. Losses at the gene ends were 3 bases for V and 7 bases for J; bases not matched to a gene: 6. The V gene's germline CDR1 is ENHRY and CDR2 SYGVKD. There are 15 residues in the CDR3. CDR3 DNA sequence: TGTGCCATCAGTGATTCTAGCGGGGGTAGGAATGAGCAGTTCTTC. Protein: CAISDSSGGRNEQFF.

In its sample, this clone was seen a few times. The chain links TRBV5-4 to TRBJ2-3; D not resolved. Trimming pared 3 bases from V and 2 bases from J, leaving 7 bases between. The germline CDR1 and CDR2 sequences are SGHNT and YYREEE (reference sequence). This CDR3 is 13 amino acids long. The CDR3: CASSSFLTDTQYF. CDR3 in DNA: TGTGCCAGCAGCTCTTTCCTCACAGATACGCAGTATTTT.

The chain uses TRBV7-9 and TRBJ1-2, with TRBD1 identical over 7 bases. CDR1 and CDR2 from the germline V gene are SEHNR and FQNEAQ (reference sequence). This CDR3 has 14 amino acids. V was pared by 5 bases and J by 4 bases, with 7 bases of the junction left unmatched. The CDR3 DNA is TGTGCCAGCAGCCACACAGGGGCTGCCTATGGCTACACCTTC. Its protein is CASSHTGAAYGYTF.

The V gene is TRBV27, the J gene TRBJ1-6, with D unclear. Germline CDR1 and CDR2: MNHEY and SMNVEV (reference sequence). V shed 6 bases and J shed 0 bases, with 15 bases lying between them. The CDR3 extends over 17 amino acids. The CDR3, as DNA: TGTGCCAGCAGCCTTTACGCTAGGAGCTCCTATAATTCACCCCTCCACTTT. Residues: CASSLYARSSYNSPLHF.

This clone was picked up a small number of times. The CDR3: CASSLPPAGARRDSPLHF. The DNA of the CDR3 is TGTGCCAGCAGCTTGCCGCCCGCAGGGGCAAGAAGAGATTCACCCCTCCACTTT. The chain couples TRBV5-5 to TRBJ1-6; TRBD1 is a possible D gene (6 bases). CDR1 is SGHKS and CDR2 is YYEKEE in the germline V gene (reference sequence). There are 18 residues in the CDR3. The V and J ends lost 1 base and 8 bases respectively, with 22 bases between them.

The gene calls are TRBV27 and TRBJ1-6, with a weak D call TRBD1 (5 bases). Per germline, CDR1 MNHEY and CDR2 SMNVEV (reference sequence). V was clipped by 1 base and J by 0 bases, with 13 bases between them. This CDR3 contains 18 residues. The CDR3 region is CASSLFTGSSSYNSPLHF. In nucleotides, the CDR3 is TGTGCCAGCAGTTTATTTACAGGCTCGAGCTCCTATAATTCACCCCTCCACTTT.

The rearrangement joins TRBV5-6 to TRBJ2-3, with D unresolved. Per germline, CDR1 SGHDT and CDR2 YYEEEE. The CDR3 consists of 12 residues. Trimming pared 7 bases from V and 2 bases from J, leaving 8 bases between. The DNA of the CDR3 is TGTGCCAGCTCCTCCTCCACAGATACGCAGTATTTT. Encoded protein: CASSSSTDTQYF.

The genes are TRBV7-6 and TRBJ1-6; D remains ambiguous. The CDR3 runs 15 residues. The germline V gene has CDR1 SGHVS and CDR2 FNYEAQ. The germline V and J ends were trimmed by 5 bases and 7 bases, with 15 bases remaining between them. The CDR3 spells CASSPRAATNSPLHF. The DNA for the CDR3 is TGTGCCAGCAGCCCTCGTGCAGCGACCAATTCACCCCTCCACTTT.